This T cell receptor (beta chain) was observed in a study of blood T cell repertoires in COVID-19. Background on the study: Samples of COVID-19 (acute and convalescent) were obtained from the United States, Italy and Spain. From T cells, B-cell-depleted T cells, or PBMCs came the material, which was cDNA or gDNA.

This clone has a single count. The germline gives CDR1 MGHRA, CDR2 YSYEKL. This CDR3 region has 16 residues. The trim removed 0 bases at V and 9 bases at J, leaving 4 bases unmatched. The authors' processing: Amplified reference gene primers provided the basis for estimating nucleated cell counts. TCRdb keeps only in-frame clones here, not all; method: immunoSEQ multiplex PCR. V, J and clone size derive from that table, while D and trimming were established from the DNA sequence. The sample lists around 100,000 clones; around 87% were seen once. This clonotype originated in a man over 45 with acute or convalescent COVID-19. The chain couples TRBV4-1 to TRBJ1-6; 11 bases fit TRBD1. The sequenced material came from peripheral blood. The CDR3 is CASSQESGTGGSPLHF. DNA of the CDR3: TGCGCCAGCAGCCAAGAAAGCGGGACAGGGGGTTCACCCCTCCACTTT.